Sequencing of this T cell receptor (beta chain) was carried out in a study of T-cell memory formation after mild COVID-19. General observations from the study: Certain responding clones were present in pre-infection memory, suggesting participation of cross-reactive memory.

The CDR3 is 13 residues long. Between the trimmed V and J ends, which lost 7 bases and 2 bases, there was a span of 11 bases. Germline V CDR1 and CDR2: MNHEY, SVGEGT. TCRdb re-called the 5' RACE reads through MiXCR, storing one row per CDR3 protein. The table includes 530,000 or so distinct CDR3 sequences, roughly 17% detected once. In its sample, this clonotype was seen many times. What it recognizes is unknown. This clonotype was sampled from an adult woman who had mild COVID-19 (a few samples of this study predate the infection). Cell type and time point are not known. The J gene is TRBJ1-1, the V gene TRBV6-2 or TRBV6-3; D ambiguous. Sequencing was done on a sample of PBMCs or a T cell subset sorted from them (not recorded which). The CDR3 DNA reads TGTGCCAGCAATACCGGGATTAACACTGAAGCTTTCTTT. Amino acid sequence: CASNTGINTEAFF.